This is a list of T cell receptor beta chains from one sample in a study of T cells expressing NK-cell markers. With the 5' RACE reads reprocessed, TCRdb shows one record per CDR3 protein and no DNA. This sample's clone table lists 90,000 to 130,000 distinct CDR3 sequences. The specimen sequenced was blood T cells: a sorted CD56 or NKG2C T cell subset, CD4+ or CD8+ T cells, or bulk PBMC T cells (not recorded which). These receptors were taken from a woman aged 18-70 years in good health. CDR3s include the opening cysteine and the closing phenylalanine or tryptophan. Expanded clones get a size class; other rows say once, few or many, or leave the size out.

CDR3aa	abundance	v_gene	j_gene
CASSVGDNYNEQFF	-	TRBV25-1	TRBJ2-1
CASSSPLTGNYGYTF	-	TRBV27	TRBJ1-2
CASSPSGGGLGGYTF	-	TRBV12-3/TRBV12-4	TRBJ1-2
CSARAPPLAGGLDEQFF	-	TRBV20-1	TRBJ2-1
CASSLWPAGGPETGELFF	-	TRBV7-6	TRBJ2-2
CSVVGAGYEQYF	-	TRBV29-1	TRBJ2-7
CASSAGGRNTGELFF	-	TRBV9	TRBJ2-2
CASSLGLNTEAFF	-	TRBV12-3/TRBV12-4	TRBJ1-1
CASSLGVEGTAGELFF	-	TRBV5-4	TRBJ2-2
CSARELAAGATDTQYF	-	TRBV20-1	TRBJ2-3
CSARSLAGGHTDTQYF	-	TRBV20-1	TRBJ2-3
CASSVDRGTTYNEQFF	-	TRBV9	TRBJ2-1
CASTISSTPIINEKLFF	-	TRBV5-6	TRBJ1-4
CASTPEGGFNEKLFF	-	TRBV7-2	TRBJ1-4
CAISKQTGSSYEQYF	-	TRBV10-3	TRBJ2-7
CASSQSLNTDTQYF	-	TRBV12-3/TRBV12-4	TRBJ2-3
CSAPTEYNSPLHF	-	TRBV20-1	TRBJ1-6
CASSYLGSSYNEQFF	-	TRBV6-2/TRBV6-3	TRBJ2-1
CAWSVQGQYEQYF	-	TRBV30	TRBJ2-7
CAWSTGGSSYNEQFF	-	TRBV30	TRBJ2-1
CASSQARGTQYF	-	TRBV14	TRBJ2-5
CVGQADTGELFF	-	TRBV12-3/TRBV12-4	TRBJ2-2
CSVEGLAGYEQYF	-	TRBV29-1	TRBJ2-7
CASSFGTVNTGELFF	-	TRBV7-2	TRBJ2-2
CASSQGGAGGLYNEQFF	-	TRBV4-3	TRBJ2-1
CASSPPGTGVIQYF	-	TRBV12-3/TRBV12-4	TRBJ2-4
CASSLESSASGGTGELFF	-	TRBV11-2	TRBJ2-2
CASSQEPGLAALWQFF	-	TRBV3-1	TRBJ2-1
CASSGVVDNEQFF	-	TRBV5-4	TRBJ2-1
CASSWPQGALGANVLTF	-	TRBV5-5	TRBJ2-6
CSVTPGGADTQYF	-	TRBV29-1	TRBJ2-3
CSARPSGEQYF	-	TRBV20-1	TRBJ2-7
CAISESSSLRELFF	-	TRBV10-3	TRBJ2-2
CASSRPTGQGVQPQHF	-	TRBV6-1	TRBJ1-5
CASSWDGTGNYSPLHF	-	TRBV5-4	TRBJ1-6
CSVEGRGSYNEQFF	-	TRBV29-1	TRBJ2-1
CASSLGEGTDGYTF	-	TRBV7-6	TRBJ1-2
CASSQETGGYYGYTF	-	TRBV4-3	TRBJ1-2
CASSPTWYSGANVLTF	-	TRBV7-9	TRBJ2-6
CASSIGLAGTYEQYF	-	TRBV7-2	TRBJ2-7
CASSPSGTTEAFF	-	TRBV7-9	TRBJ1-1
CSASPVIDTQYF	-	TRBV20-1	TRBJ2-3
CSVEGQGVSGNTIYF	-	TRBV29-1	TRBJ1-3
CASSPRYGEQFF	-	TRBV27	TRBJ2-1
CASSLYFGGDQPQHF	-	TRBV12-3/TRBV12-4	TRBJ1-5
CASDVASGNTGELFF	-	TRBV12-3/TRBV12-4	TRBJ2-2
CASSLFVGNTEAFF	-	TRBV28	TRBJ1-1
CASSFQGEQFF	-	TRBV11-2	TRBJ2-1
CASSQVRDSYEQYF	-	TRBV4-3	TRBJ2-7
CASSWTGGSYEQYF	-	TRBV5-1	TRBJ2-7
CASSAQGGAYNEQFF	-	TRBV9	TRBJ2-1
CASSQGGDEQFF	-	TRBV7-8	TRBJ2-1
CASSLPGQTEAFF	-	TRBV27	TRBJ1-1
CASSHLGETEAFF	medium-sized	TRBV7-8	TRBJ1-1
CASSLVAGSYNEQFF	-	TRBV7-2	TRBJ2-1
CASRVYRTSGPGELFF	-	TRBV7-9	TRBJ2-2
CASSVSQVISQFF	-	TRBV9	TRBJ2-1
CASPSAGNEQFF	-	TRBV6-8	TRBJ2-1